These T cell receptor beta chains were read from a single sample in a study of kidney transplant recipient with SARS-CoV-2 infection. TCRdb called the reads again in MiXCR, with one record for every CDR3 protein. Of roughly 250,000 distinct CDR3 sequences listed, about 30% are singletons. The starting material was a blood sample, obtained at baseline and on day 111 from a kidney transplant recipient. Receptors originate from a male patient aged 25 to 39 who had COVID-19 and was a kidney transplant recipient. Some T cells may arise from the graft donor. Both conserved end residues are part of each CDR3. Fields, in order: D gene, clone size, V gene, J gene, CDR3 DNA, CDR3 protein. A D gene is named only where the DNA matches it firmly. Only some rows state a clone size, as once, few, many or a class for expanded clones.

.	many	TRBV5-1	TRBJ2-7	TGCGCCAGCAGCTTGGCCGTGGGCTCCTACGAGCAGTACTTC	CASSLAVGSYEQYF
TRBD1	many	TRBV27	TRBJ2-7	TGTGCCACCTCCCGGGACAGGGAACGCTACGAGCAGTACTTC	CATSRDRERYEQYF
TRBD2	.	TRBV10-3	TRBJ2-1	TGTGCCATCAGTGAACTAGGGGGCGGGGGGGCAGGCAATGAGCAGTTCTTC	CAISELGGGGAGNEQFF
.	many	TRBV7-1	TRBJ1-2	TGTGCCAGCAGCATTCAATATCACGAGGGAAAGACCTATGGCTACACCTTC	CASSIQYHEGKTYGYTF
.	.	TRBV5-1	TRBJ2-1	TGCGCCATCTTGCCGGGACCAGACTACAATGTGCAGTTCTTC	CAILPGPDYNVQFF
TRBD1	many	TRBV9	TRBJ1-6	TGTGCCAGCAGCGTAGAGGACAGGAGGAGTTCACCCCTCCACTTT	CASSVEDRRSSPLHF
TRBD2	few	TRBV2	TRBJ2-4	TGTGCCAGCAGTGAAAGGACGGGACTAGCCGCGGACATTCAGTACTTC	CASSERTGLAADIQYF
.	.	TRBV3-1	TRBJ2-5	TGTGCCAGCAGCGGCATTACTCCCATTTCTTTCTCTGAGACCCGGTACTTC	CASSGITPISFSETRYF
.	many	TRBV23-1	TRBJ1-2	TGCGCCAGCAGTACGGCCATGCTACGCAGAAAGACCTATGGCTACACCTTC	CASSTAMLRRKTYGYTF
TRBD1	many	TRBV3-1	TRBJ1-6	TGTGCCAGCAGCCTGGGACAGCGAAATTCACCCCTCCACTTT	CASSLGQRNSPLHF
TRBD1	many	TRBV11-2	TRBJ1-5	TGTGCCAGCAGCCCGGGGACAGGGCTAACTCAGCCCCAGCATTTT	CASSPGTGLTQPQHF
TRBD2	many	TRBV7-9	TRBJ2-1	TGTGCCAGCAGCCTACTAGCGGGCACCTACAATGAGCAGTTCTTC	CASSLLAGTYNEQFF
.	many	TRBV24-1	TRBJ1-2	TGTGCCACCAGTGGGCAATCTAGTACCAGAAAGACCTATGGCTACACCTTC	CATSGQSSTRKTYGYTF
.	.	TRBV2	TRBJ2-1	TGTGCCGCAATGGCGGCCCATAGTAACTGGGGCTCCGACAATGAGCAGTTCTTC	CAAMAAHSNWGSDNEQFF
.	many	TRBV4-3	TRBJ1-2	TGCGCCAGCAGCGTCACGGCAGGACGTCGAAAGACCTATGGCTACACCTTC	CASSVTAGRRKTYGYTF
.	.	TRBV3-1	TRBJ2-5	TGTGCCAGCAGCGTGCGATGTCCCAGTTCTTTCTCTGAGACCCAGTACTTC	CASSVRCPSSFSETQYF
.	few	TRBV20-1	TRBJ2-3	TGCAGTGCTCCCGCCGTATTAGGTGTCGATACGCAGTATTTT	CSAPAVLGVDTQYF
.	many	TRBV11-2	TRBJ2-6	TGTGCCAGCAGCCAAAGGGGGGCCGCCAACGTCCTGACTTTC	CASSQRGAANVLTF
.	.	TRBV5-3	TRBJ1-2	TGTGCCAGAACGGTGAAAGTGGTGAGAAAGACCTATGGCTACACCTTC	CARTVKVVRKTYGYTF
.	many	TRBV30	TRBJ2-1	TGTGCCTGGAGTCTGGGCGGCTCCTACAATGAGCAGTTCTTC	CAWSLGGSYNEQFF
TRBD2	many	TRBV20-1	TRBJ2-1	TGCAGTGCTAGCCCCTTGGGGACTAGTTCCTACAATGAGCAGTTCTTC	CSASPLGTSSYNEQFF
.	.	TRBV7-6	TRBJ1-2	TGTGCCAGCAGCTCAGCTCCTGAATCTCGAAAGACCTATGGCTACACCTTC	CASSSAPESRKTYGYTF
TRBD2	.	TRBV19	TRBJ2-2	TGTGCCAGTAGTATAGATGGACTAGGAGGGATAAACACCGGGGAGCTGTTTTTT	CASSIDGLGGINTGELFF
.	many	TRBV5-1	TRBJ1-3	TGCGCCAGCAGCTTGGCAGGGCTGGTTGGAAACACCATATATTTT	CASSLAGLVGNTIYF
TRBD1	.	TRBV24-1	TRBJ2-1	TGTGCCACCCAGGGGGATAGCTCCTACAATGAGCAGTTCTTC	CATQGDSSYNEQFF
TRBD1	few	TRBV4-2	TRBJ1-2	TGTGCCGGCAGCCAACGACAGGGGTGGGGCTACACCTTC	CAGSQRQGWGYTF
TRBD2	.	TRBV12-3/TRBV12-4	TRBJ2-3	TGTGCCAGCAGCCGTAGGGGGACTAGGGGGGGCACAGATACGCAGTATTTT	CASSRRGTRGGTDTQYF
.	.	TRBV3-1	TRBJ1-2	TGTGCCAGCAGCTCTTGGAGTCCCATTTGGAAGACCTATGGCTACACCTTC	CASSSWSPIWKTYGYTF
.	many	TRBV5-8	TRBJ1-2	TGTGCCAGCATTCGCACTCATCCACGAAAGACCTATGGCTACACCTTC	CASIRTHPRKTYGYTF
.	many	TRBV2	TRBJ2-2	TGTGCCAGCAGGGGACAAATGAACACCGGGGAGCTGTTTTTT	CASRGQMNTGELFF
TRBD2	many	TRBV5-1	TRBJ2-2	TGCGCCAGCAGCTCGCAGACTAGCGGCTTACCCACGAACACCGGGGAGCTGTTTTTT	CASSSQTSGLPTNTGELFF
.	many	TRBV21-1	TRBJ2-2	TGTGCCAGCAGCTGGGGGCGGGGGCCGAACACCGGGGAGCTGTTTTTT	CASSWGRGPNTGELFF
.	.	TRBV7-6	TRBJ1-2	TGTGCCAGCAGCGAATTCGTTGAATCTCGAAAGACCTATGGCTACACCTTC	CASSEFVESRKTYGYTF
.	many	TRBV7-9	TRBJ1-6	TGTGCCAGCAGCCCCTCGGACTCCTATAATTCACCCCTCCACTTT	CASSPSDSYNSPLHF
TRBD2	many	TRBV11-1	TRBJ2-1	TGTGCCAGCAGCCCCACCGGGACTAGCGGGAGGGTGAATGAGCAGTTCTTC	CASSPTGTSGRVNEQFF
.	many	TRBV6-5	TRBJ1-4	TGTGCCAGCAGTTACTCTTCGGGGGTTGGTGAAAAACTGTTTTTT	CASSYSSGVGEKLFF
.	many	TRBV2	TRBJ1-4	TGTGCCAGCAGATTTGGTCTAGAAAAACTGTTTTTT	CASRFGLEKLFF
.	many	TRBV3-1	TRBJ2-5	TGTGCCAGCAGCGCAAGCATTCCCATTTCTTTCTCTGAGACCCAGTACTTC	CASSASIPISFSETQYF
.	many	TRBV28	TRBJ1-5	TGTGCCAGCAGTAGAAATCAGCCCCAGCATTTT	CASSRNQPQHF
.	.	TRBV28	TRBJ2-3	TGTGCCAGCATGAATCTTAAGCGGGGCACAGATACGCAGTATTTT	CASMNLKRGTDTQYF
TRBD1	many	TRBV25-1	TRBJ2-7	TGTGCCAGCTACGGACAGGGGGGCTACGAGCAGTACTTC	CASYGQGGYEQYF
.	.	TRBV7-2	TRBJ1-2	TGTGCCAGCAGCATGGAAGACAGAGACGGAAAGACCTATGGCTACACCTTC	CASSMEDRDGKTYGYTF
TRBD2	many	TRBV18	TRBJ2-3	TGTGCCAGCTCAACCGGACTAGCGGGGAGCACAGATACGCAGTATTTT	CASSTGLAGSTDTQYF
.	.	TRBV7-7	TRBJ1-2	TGTGCCAGCAGCCAGCAAAGTAGGTGCCGAAAGACCTATGGCTACACCTTC	CASSQQSRCRKTYGYTF
TRBD1	many	TRBV9	TRBJ1-6	TGTGCCAGCAGCGTAGGACAGGGGGCCGGGCATTCACCCCTCCACTTT	CASSVGQGAGHSPLHF
.	many	TRBV3-1	TRBJ1-2	TGTGCCAGCAGCCCAGGAGCGGGGGGGCGACCCTATGGCTACACCTTC	CASSPGAGGRPYGYTF
TRBD1	many	TRBV11-2	TRBJ2-7	TGTGCCAGCATCCGATGGGACAGACCCTACGAGCAGTACTTC	CASIRWDRPYEQYF
.	many	TRBV7-3	TRBJ1-3	TGTGCCAGCAGCCCAGATGGGGGCTTTGGAAACACCATATATTTT	CASSPDGGFGNTIYF
TRBD2	.	TRBV4-1	TRBJ2-5	TGCGCCAGCAGCCAAGAAGTAGGTAGCGGGAGGGTTGGGACCCAGTACTTC	CASSQEVGSGRVGTQYF
TRBD1	many	TRBV19	TRBJ1-2	TGTGCCAGTAGTGCGGACAGGGGCTACGGTGGCTACACCTTC	CASSADRGYGGYTF
.	many	TRBV29-1	TRBJ1-1	TGCAGCGTGGCAGGGGCGGAGAACACTGAAGCTTTCTTT	CSVAGAENTEAFF
.	many	TRBV18	TRBJ1-4	TGTGCCAGCTCGACGGACACAAATGAAAAACTGTTTTTT	CASSTDTNEKLFF
.	many	TRBV16	TRBJ1-2	TGTGCCAGCAGCAATATAGGGGTCGTTAGAAAGACCTATGGCTACACCTTC	CASSNIGVVRKTYGYTF
.	many	TRBV6-5	TRBJ2-1	TGTGCCAGCACCCCCTCTAGGTGGGCCGGCGCGGGAAGGATCAATGAGCAGTTCTTC	CASTPSRWAGAGRINEQFF
.	many	TRBV12-3/TRBV12-4	TRBJ1-2	TGTGCCAGCAGTCGCCTGATCACAGCAGGAAAGACCTATGGCTACACCTTC	CASSRLITAGKTYGYTF
TRBD1	many	TRBV7-9	TRBJ2-7	TGTGCCAGCAGCCCGGGACAGACTTTGATCTACGAGCAGTACTTC	CASSPGQTLIYEQYF
.	many	TRBV20-1	TRBJ2-7	TGCAGTGCTCCCTCGCGGGAGCAGTACTTC	CSAPSREQYF